Following are 12 T cell receptor beta chains from one sample sequenced in a study of siplizumab effects on memory and regulatory T cells. Produced via immunoSEQ multiplex PCR; TCRdb's table is partial and in-frame only. The repertoire includes about 100,000 clones, about 94% of them detected once, and 1% to 1.5% sits in the top ten. The sample comprised non-Treg CD4+ T cells sorted from blood. The source is a human donor in good health.

The chain couples TRBV5-1 to TRBJ1-5; D is uncertain. Germline V CDR1 and CDR2: SGHRS, YFSETQ. The CDR3 length is 15 residues. The V end was cut by 0 bases, the J end by 3 bases, with 10 bases between. The CDR3 sequence: CASSLDSPNNQPQHF. The CDR3 coding sequence is TGCGCCAGCAGCTTGGACAGCCCGAACAATCAGCCCCAGCATTTT.

V and J are TRBV5-1 and TRBJ2-3, with 14 bases identical to TRBD2. CDR1 and CDR2 from the germline V gene are SGHRS and YFSETQ. Trimming cost V 4 bases and J 4 bases; bases outside gene matches: 5. The CDR3 length is 16 residues. CDR3 coding DNA: TGCGCCAGCAGCCGGGGACTAGCGGGAGTATCAGATACGCAGTATTTT. Protein sequence: CASSRGLAGVSDTQYF.

The J gene is TRBJ2-1, the V gene TRBV6-6, with 8 nucleotides matching TRBD1. Trimming cost V 7 bases and J 7 bases; bases outside gene matches: 6. Germline V gene data show CDR1 as MNHNY and CDR2 as SVGAGI (reference sequence). CDR3 length: 13 amino acids. The CDR3 spells CASKARQGNEQFF. CDR3 DNA sequence: TGTGCCAGCAAGGCGAGACAGGGGAATGAGCAGTTCTTC.

This chain uses TRBV5-1 with TRBJ2-7, with TRBD1 matching over 8 bases. With 3 bases clipped from V and 0 bases from J, the junction kept 5 bases outside the gene matches. The CDR3 length is 15 residues. CDR1 and CDR2 from the germline V gene are SGHRS and YFSETQ. CDR3 in DNA: TGCGCCAGCAGCTCTTCGACAGGGGTCTCCTACGAGCAGTACTTC. This gives the protein CASSSSTGVSYEQYF.

The chain is built from TRBV25-1 and TRBJ2-1; the D call may be TRBD1 or TRBD2 (6 bases each). CDR3 size: 14 residues. With 1 base removed from V and 7 bases from J, the gap between germline ends came to 11 bases. In germline, CDR1 is MGHDK, CDR2 SYGVNS. The chain's CDR3 is CASSESRGRNEQFF. The CDR3 coding sequence is TGTGCCAGCAGTGAATCTAGGGGGAGGAATGAGCAGTTCTTC.

The chain combines TRBV19 with TRBJ2-5, with D perhaps given as TRBD1 or TRBD2 (5 bases each). The CDR3 contains 13 residues. Germline V gene lookup returns CDR1 LNHDA and CDR2 SQIVND (reference sequence). The V end was cut by 3 bases, the J end by 5 bases, with 10 bases between. Written as DNA, the CDR3 is TGTGCCAGTAGTATCGGGACCAGGGAGACCCAGTACTTC. Translated, it gives CASSIGTRETQYF.

The V and J genes are TRBV6-5 and TRBJ2-6; no clear D gene. Per the germline V gene, CDR1 is MNHEY and CDR2 is SVGAGI. With 6 bases removed from V and 4 bases from J, the gap between germline ends came to 13 bases. The CDR3 loop spans 15 amino acids. The CDR3 loop is CASSKGIFGANVLTF. The CDR3 region has the DNA TGTGCCAGCAGCAAGGGCATCTTCGGGGCCAACGTCCTGACTTTC.

This chain connects TRBV19 to TRBJ1-5; TRBD1 agrees at 7 bases. The CDR3 covers 18 residues. Germline CDR1 is LNHDA and CDR2 is SQIVND (reference sequence). Trimming took 5 bases from V and 1 from J; bases not matched to a gene: 14. This CDR3 reads CASSSTRGGTTSNQPQHF. The CDR3 bases are TGTGCCAGTAGTTCAACCAGGGGGGGCACTACAAGCAATCAGCCCCAGCATTTT.

The chain links TRBV19 to TRBJ2-2, with 8 bases identical to TRBD2. Germline CDR1 and CDR2: LNHDA and SQIVND (reference sequence). CDR3 length: 14 residues. V shed 6 bases, J shed 5 bases, and the junction held 5 bases outside the gene matches. The CDR3 DNA is TGTGCCAGTAGCCGGGAGGGCGGTACCGGGGAGCTGTTTTTT. It encodes CASSREGGTGELFF. Based on the CDR3 plus reference TRBV19 and TRBJ2-2, the full variable domain is DGGITQSPKYLFRKEGQNVTLSCEQNLNHDAMYWYRQDPGQGLRLIYYSQIVNDFQKGDIAEGYSVSREKKESFPLTVTSAQKNPTAFYLCASSREGGTGELFFGEGSRLTVL.

This chain connects TRBV30 to TRBJ2-1; 9 positions match TRBD1. Germline V gene sequence: CDR1 GTSNPN, CDR2 SVGIG (reference sequence). This CDR3 is 16 amino acids long. With V trimmed by 2 bases and J by 5 bases, 10 bases remained unmatched. CDR3 residues: CAWSISFRQGDNEQFF. CDR3 sequence (DNA): TGTGCCTGGAGTATCAGTTTTCGACAGGGGGACAATGAGCAGTTCTTC.

The genes are TRBV5-1 and TRBJ2-2; 7 nucleotides align to TRBD2. J gave up 0 bases and V 2 bases, and 4 bases lay outside the gene matches. This CDR3 has 16 residues. CDR1 is SGHRS and CDR2 is YFSETQ in the germline V gene. The CDR3 coding sequence is TGCGCCAGCAGCTTATTAGCGGGTTCGAACACCGGGGAGCTGTTTTTT. Protein: CASSLLAGSNTGELFF. Looking up the rest from reference TRBV5-1 and TRBJ2-2 gives the full variable domain: KAGVTQTPRYLIKTRGQQVTLSCSPISGHRSVSWYQQTPGQGLQFLFEYFSETQRNKGNFPGRFSGRQFSNSRSEMNVSTLELGDSALYLCASSLLAGSNTGELFFGEGSRLTVL.

This clone appeared a single time. This rearrangement joins TRBV29-1 to TRBJ1-1; a weak D match, TRBD1 (6 bases). CDR1 SQVTM and CDR2 ANQGSEA come from the germline V gene. The CDR3 covers 15 residues. V was shortened by 4 bases and J by 4 bases, with 19 bases between the two germline ends. CDR3 coding DNA: TGCAGCGTTGCCCGCGCAGGGGACCGTGCCACTGAAGCTTTCTTT. Amino acid sequence: CSVARAGDRATEAFF. Full variable domain (missing parts from reference TRBV29-1 and TRBJ1-1): SAVISQKPSRDICQRGTSLTIQCQVDSQVTMMFWYRQQPGQSLTLIATANQGSEATYESGFVIDKFPISRPNLTFSTLTVSNMSPEDSSIYLCSVARAGDRATEAFFGQGTRLTVV.